This entry features one T cell receptor beta chain sequence. Its antigen is not known. TCRdb independently ran MiXCR on the RACE reads; one entry per CDR3 protein. The table includes some 110,000 distinct CDR3 sequences, under 35% detected once. Time point specified: patch test 3, about 24 weeks after DPC sensitization. The sample's treatment: therapeutic diphenylcyclopropenone sensitization with weekly scalp DPC. This entry comes from a study of human T cells and chemical hapten exposure. Study background: Patch tests put 0.01% DPC on the upper back, and the results were checked at 6 days. Enrolled patients were predominantly female and had alopecia areata, totalis or universalis. Whole-study findings and limits: Expanded TCRs created a significantly greater count of big CDR3 similarity clusters than controls did.

This CDR3 has 13 residues. The V gene's germline CDR1 is MNHEY and CDR2 SVGEGT. V was clipped by 10 bases and J by 6 bases, with 18 bases between them. This receptor was taken from a man between 40 and 49 years old with alopecia areata. Some clones in this sample may be carry-over from other donors' samples. This specimen was whole blood, taken in connection with sensitization to the hapten diphenylcyclopropenone (DPC). The V gene is TRBV6-2 or TRBV6-3, the J gene TRBJ2-5, with D possibly being TRBD1 or TRBD2 (6 bases each). The CDR3 is CATGRGGGKTQYF. The CDR3 nucleotides are TGTGCCACCGGCAGGGGAGGTGGAAAGACCCAGTACTTC.